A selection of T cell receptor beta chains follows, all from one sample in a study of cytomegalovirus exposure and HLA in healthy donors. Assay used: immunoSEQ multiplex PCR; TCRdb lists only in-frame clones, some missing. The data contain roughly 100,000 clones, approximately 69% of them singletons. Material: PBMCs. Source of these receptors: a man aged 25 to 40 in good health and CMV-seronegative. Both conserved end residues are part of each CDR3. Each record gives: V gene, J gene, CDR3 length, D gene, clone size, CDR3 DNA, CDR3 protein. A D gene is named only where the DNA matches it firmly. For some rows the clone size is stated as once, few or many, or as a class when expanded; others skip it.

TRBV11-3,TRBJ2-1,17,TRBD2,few,TGTGCCAGCAGCCCTAGCGGGAGATCGAGCTCCTACAATGAGCAGTTCTTC,CASSPSGRSSSYNEQFF
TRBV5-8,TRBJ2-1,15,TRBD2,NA,TGTGCCAGCCGGGGACTAAGCGGGAGGAACAATGAGCAGTTCTTC,CASRGLSGRNNEQFF
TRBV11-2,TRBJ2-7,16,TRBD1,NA,TGTGCCAGCAGCCCGCCAGGGACAGGGGCTTGGTACGAGCAGTACTTC,CASSPPGTGAWYEQYF
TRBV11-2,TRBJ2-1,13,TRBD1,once,TGTGCCAGCAGATCAACAGGGGGATATGAGCAGTTCTTC,CASRSTGGYEQFF
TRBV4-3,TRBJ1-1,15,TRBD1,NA,TGCGCCAGCAGCCAAGGGGACAGGGGGCTTGTTGAAGCTTTCTTT,CASSQGDRGLVEAFF
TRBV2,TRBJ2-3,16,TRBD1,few,TGTGCCAGCAGAGACAGGGGGCGTGATAGGTCAGATACGCAGTATTTT,CASRDRGRDRSDTQYF
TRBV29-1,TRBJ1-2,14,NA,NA,TGCAGCGCCCAGGGGTCTGGTCCTAACTATGGCTACACCTTC,CSAQGSGPNYGYTF
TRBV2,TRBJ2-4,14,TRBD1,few,TGTGCCAGCAGTGGGACAGGGCGCGAAAACATTCAGTACTTC,CASSGTGRENIQYF
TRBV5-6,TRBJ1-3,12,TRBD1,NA,TGTGCCAGCAGCCGACAGGGAACCACCATATATTTT,CASSRQGTTIYF
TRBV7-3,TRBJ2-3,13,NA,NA,TGTGCCAGCAGAATGGCTAGGACAGATACGCAGTATTTT,CASRMARTDTQYF
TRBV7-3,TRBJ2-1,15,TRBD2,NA,TGTGCCAGCAGCTTCGGACTAGCGGGAGGTGGTGAGCAGTTCTTC,CASSFGLAGGGEQFF
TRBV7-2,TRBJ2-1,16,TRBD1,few,TGTGCCAGCAGCACAGGGGGCGCGGGGACCTACAATGAGCAGTTCTTC,CASSTGGAGTYNEQFF
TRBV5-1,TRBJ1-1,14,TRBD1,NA,TGCGCCAGCAGCTCACAGGGGGATGCCACTGAAGCTTTCTTT,CASSSQGDATEAFF
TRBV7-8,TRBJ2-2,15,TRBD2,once,TGTGCCAGCAGCTCCAGGCTAGCGGCCACCGGGGAGCTGTTTTTT,CASSSRLAATGELFF
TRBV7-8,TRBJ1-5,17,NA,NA,TGTGCCAGCAGCGGAGAGGAAACAGGGCTCAGCAATCAGCCCCAGCATTTT,CASSGEETGLSNQPQHF
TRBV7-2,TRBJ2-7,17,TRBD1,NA,TGTGCCAGCAGCTTTTGGGACAGGGGGATTAGCTCCTACGAGCAGTACTTC,CASSFWDRGISSYEQYF
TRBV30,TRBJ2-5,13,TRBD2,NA,TGTGCCTGGAGTGTACGCGGGAGCGGGACCCAGTACTTC,CAWSVRGSGTQYF
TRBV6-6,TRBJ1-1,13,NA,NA,TGTGCCAGCAGTTACTTGGACAGAAGTGAAGCTTTCTTT,CASSYLDRSEAFF
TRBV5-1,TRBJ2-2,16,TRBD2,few,TGCGCCAGCAGCTATGACCGGGGACTAAACACCGGGGAGCTGTTTTTT,CASSYDRGLNTGELFF
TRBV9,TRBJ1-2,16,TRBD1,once,TGTGCCAGCAGCGTGAACGCCCGGACAGGGAACTATGGCTACACCTTC,CASSVNARTGNYGYTF
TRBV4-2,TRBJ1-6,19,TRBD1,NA,TGTGCCAGCAGCCAAGATAGGGGGACAGGGAGCTCCTATAATTCACCCCTCCACTTT,CASSQDRGTGSSYNSPLHF
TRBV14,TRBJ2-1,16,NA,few,TGTGCCAGCAGCCCCCCCGGATTGCCAGCGCGCAATGAGCAGTTCTTC,CASSPPGLPARNEQFF
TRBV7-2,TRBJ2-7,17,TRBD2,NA,TGTGCCAGCAGCTTAGCATTGACGGCTAGCGGGAGGATCGAGCAGTACTTC,CASSLALTASGRIEQYF
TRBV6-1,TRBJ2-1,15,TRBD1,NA,TGTGCCAGCAGTGACCCGGGACAGGGGTTCAATGAGCAGTTCTTC,CASSDPGQGFNEQFF
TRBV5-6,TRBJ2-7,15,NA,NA,TGTGCCAGCAGCTTGGCTGACAGGCCGTCCTACGAGCAGTACTTC,CASSLADRPSYEQYF
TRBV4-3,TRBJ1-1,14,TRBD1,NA,TGCGCCAGCAGAGACGTGACAGGGACTACTGAAGCTTTCTTT,CASRDVTGTTEAFF
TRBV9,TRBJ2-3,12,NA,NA,TGTGCCAGCAGCGTATTTCAAGATACGCAGTATTTT,CASSVFQDTQYF
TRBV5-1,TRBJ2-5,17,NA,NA,TGCGCCAGCAGCTCCGGGACTGGCGTACCGTACCAAGAGACCCAGTACTTC,CASSSGTGVPYQETQYF
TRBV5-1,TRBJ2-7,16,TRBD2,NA,TGCGCCAGCAGCAGGAACAGTTTGAGCGGGAGTCGGGAGCAGTACTTC,CASSRNSLSGSREQYF
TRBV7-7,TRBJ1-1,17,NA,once,TGTGCTAGCAGCTTGTTAGGAGAAGCCGACTTTAACACTGAAGCTTTCTTT,CASSLLGEADFNTEAFF
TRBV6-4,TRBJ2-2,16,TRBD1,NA,TGTGCCAGCAGTGAAACGGGACAGATAAACACCGGGGAGCTGTTTTTT,CASSETGQINTGELFF
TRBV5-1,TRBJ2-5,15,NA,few,TGCGCCAGCAGCTTGATCCCGGAGAACCAAGAGACCCAGTACTTC,CASSLIPENQETQYF
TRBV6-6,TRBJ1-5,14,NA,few,TGTGCCAGCAGTTACTCAACGGGCAATCAGCCCCAGCATTTT,CASSYSTGNQPQHF
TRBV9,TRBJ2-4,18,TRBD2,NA,TGTGCCAGCAGCCCTGGACTAGCGGGCATCCTAGCCAAAAACATTCAGTACTTC,CASSPGLAGILAKNIQYF
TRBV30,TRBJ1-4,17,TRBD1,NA,TGTGCCTGGTGTTGGGACAGGGGACGTGGGAAAGATGAAAAACTGTTTTTT,CAWCWDRGRGKDEKLFF